This T cell receptor beta chain appears in the sequencing data of a study of spatial heterogeneity in lung cancer. As for the study in general: Alpha-chain sequences were consistently detected in smaller numbers than beta-chain sequences.

TCR cDNA molecules each had a unique molecular identifier. TCRdb re-called the 5' RACE reads through MiXCR, storing one row per CDR3 protein. The data contain about 19,000 distinct CDR3 sequences, 9% to 10% of them singletons. V shed 4 bases and J 2 bases; nucleotides not matched to a gene: 1. The CDR3 runs to 15 residues. The germline CDR1 and CDR2 sequences are PRHDT and FYEKMQ (reference sequence). Time point: blood at routine non-recurrence follow-up after resection. This clonotype has at least ten counts. This clonotype was sampled from a female donor with early-stage non-small cell lung cancer. The chain recombines TRBV13 with TRBJ2-6, with TRBD1 matching 8 bases. The material was PBMCs, obtained at follow-up. CDR3 DNA: TGTGCCAGCAGCTCGGACAGGGCTGGGGCCAACGTCCTGACTTTC. Translating gives CASSSDRAGANVLTF. Full variable domain (missing parts from reference TRBV13 and TRBJ2-6): AAGVIQSPRHLIKEKRETATLKCYPIPRHDTVYWYQQGPGQDPQFLISFYEKMQSDKGSIPDRFSAQQFSDYHSELNMSSLELGDSALYFCASSSDRAGANVLTFGAGSRLTVL.